This T cell receptor beta chain is drawn from a study of T cells in Graves' hyperthyroidism and ophthalmopathy. Findings and caveats of the study: Blood also carried most thyroid clonotypes expanded above 0.001. Ophthalmopathy, which appeared later, was predicted by the model a median approximately 6 months before onset.

Patients were excluded because of uncontrolled infection, other autoimmune disease, pregnancy or lactation. In making diagnoses, clinical symptoms, serum thyroxine and TRAb, thyroid ultrasound and orbital computed tomography were all used. What was amplified from RNA transcripts were TCR beta CDR3 regions. With the HTBI primer set, the TCR CDR3 went through a first round of RT-PCR. TCRdb analysed the multiplex PCR reads with MiXCR anew, one entry per CDR3 protein. The table shows around 700,000 distinct CDR3 sequences, with over 15% occurring only once. This clonotype was found many times. What it binds is unknown. Sequenced: blood. The TCR comes from a woman aged 50 to 65 with Graves' hyperthyroidism that later progressed to Graves' ophthalmopathy.

The CDR3 DNA reads as TGTGCCAGCAGACTCTACGGGCAGCCCCAGCATTTT. Amino acids: CASRLYGQPQHF. The chain joins TRBV12-3 or TRBV12-4 to TRBJ1-5; D call uncertain. This CDR3 is built from 12 residues. The V end lost 6 bases, the J end lost 7 bases, and 10 bases lay between the germline ends.